This section outlines one T cell receptor (beta chain) sequence together with its context. What was amplified from RNA transcripts were TCR beta CDR3 regions. The primer set for the first-round RT-PCR of the TCR CDR3 was HTBI. TCRdb re-analysed the multiplex PCR reads in MiXCR, keeping a single row per CDR3 protein. This sample has around 690,000 distinct CDR3 sequences, with 15% to 20% found just once. Graves' hyperthyroidism is called stable when ophthalmopathy does not progress within 18 months. Exclusion followed for patients with uncontrolled infection, other autoimmune disease, pregnancy or lactation. Each diagnosis was grounded in clinical symptoms, serum thyroxine and TRAb, thyroid ultrasound, and orbital computed tomography. V lost 3 bases, J lost 9 bases, and 17 bases lay in between. CDR1 is MNHEY, CDR2 SMNVEV, per germline (reference sequence). CDR3 length equals 14 residues. This sample was included in a study of T cells in Graves' hyperthyroidism and ophthalmopathy.

The V gene is TRBV27, the J gene TRBJ1-2, with a possible D match to TRBD1 (6 bases). The receptor's source is a man aged 50 or older with Graves' hyperthyroidism. Sequenced input: blood. The CDR3 DNA reads as TGTGCCAGCAGTTTCACGAACAGGGCCTGGCGCTACACCTTC. This translates into CASSFTNRAWRYTF.